In its sample, the clone carrying this T cell receptor beta chain was seen once. No antigen is known for it. This specimen comes from a study of beta chain features in type 1 diabetes. Findings of the study overall: Within each of all four CD4+ subsets, Type 1 diabetes patients had TCRB CDR3s that were moderately but significantly shorter.

Investigators reverse transcribed all isolated RNA, so they sequenced expressed TCRB transcripts. The method was immunoSEQ multiplex PCR; TCRdb's version includes in-frame clones alone and lacks a portion of them. The data hold some 44,000 clones, with about 51% observed a single time. With V trimmed by 5 bases and J by 9 bases, 10 bases remained unmatched. CDR3 size: 14 residues. Germline V gene sequence: CDR1 SEHNR, CDR2 FQNEAQ (reference sequence). The chain joins TRBV7-9 to TRBJ1-5; TRBD1 aligns across 7 bases. The clonotype was recovered from a woman between 18 and 29 years old in good health. Specimen: Tregs from blood. The chain's CDR3 is CASSPEGAGRPQHF. The CDR3 nucleotides are TGTGCCAGCAGCCCGGAGGGGGCAGGACGGCCCCAGCATTTT.